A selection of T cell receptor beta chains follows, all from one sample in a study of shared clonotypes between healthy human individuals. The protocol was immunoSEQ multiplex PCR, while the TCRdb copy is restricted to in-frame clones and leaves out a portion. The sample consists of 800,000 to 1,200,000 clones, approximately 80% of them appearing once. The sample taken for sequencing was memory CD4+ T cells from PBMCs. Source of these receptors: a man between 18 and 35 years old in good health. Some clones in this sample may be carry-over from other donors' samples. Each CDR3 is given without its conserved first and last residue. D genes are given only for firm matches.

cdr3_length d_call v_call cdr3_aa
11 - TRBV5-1 ASSSKVWDTQY
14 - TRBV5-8 ASSLDGDTTNYGYT
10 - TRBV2 ASSEGAGELF
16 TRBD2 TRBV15 ATSSLGTSGYGGGELF
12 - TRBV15 ATSRAGSLGEQY
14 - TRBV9 ASSVGNLASSYEQY
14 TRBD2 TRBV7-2 ASSLWASGDEETQY
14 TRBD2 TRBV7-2 ASSLEASGATGELF
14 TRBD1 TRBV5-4 ASSSTTGGDPYEQY
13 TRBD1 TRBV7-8 ASSMDRIGGSEAF
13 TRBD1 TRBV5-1 ASSLLTGANTEAF
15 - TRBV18 ASSPVGPAPGSGELF
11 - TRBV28 ASSSRIQETQY
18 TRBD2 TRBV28 ASSLGAAWLAGTYSYEQY
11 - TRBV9 ASSEEFTGELF
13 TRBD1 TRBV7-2 ASSFRTGSQGEQF
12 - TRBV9 ASSSPGVGTEAF
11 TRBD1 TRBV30 AWGTGGIYGYT
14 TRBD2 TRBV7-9 ASSPRGAGRTDTQY
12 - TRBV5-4 ASSLNGGFYEQY
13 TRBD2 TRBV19 ASSMKASGRETQY
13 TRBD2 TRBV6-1 ASSRRTSGSYEQY
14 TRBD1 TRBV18 ASSPRKPGTGVEAF
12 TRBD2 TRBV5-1 ASSEKAGAGELF
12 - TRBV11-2 ASSLAGTPKEQY
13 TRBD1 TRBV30 AWSARTGTNEKLF
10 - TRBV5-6 ASSLRATEAF
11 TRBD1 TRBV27 ASSHPGTGPEN
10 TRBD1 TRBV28 ASSGTGHGYT
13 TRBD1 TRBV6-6 ASRPKDRVTDTQY
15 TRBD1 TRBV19 ASRPPRPGQGSEEQF
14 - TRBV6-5 ASSYGSLTRADTQY
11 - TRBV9 ASSSVDHYGYT
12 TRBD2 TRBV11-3 ASSFAAGVDTQY
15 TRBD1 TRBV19 ASSALLRQGTGQPQH